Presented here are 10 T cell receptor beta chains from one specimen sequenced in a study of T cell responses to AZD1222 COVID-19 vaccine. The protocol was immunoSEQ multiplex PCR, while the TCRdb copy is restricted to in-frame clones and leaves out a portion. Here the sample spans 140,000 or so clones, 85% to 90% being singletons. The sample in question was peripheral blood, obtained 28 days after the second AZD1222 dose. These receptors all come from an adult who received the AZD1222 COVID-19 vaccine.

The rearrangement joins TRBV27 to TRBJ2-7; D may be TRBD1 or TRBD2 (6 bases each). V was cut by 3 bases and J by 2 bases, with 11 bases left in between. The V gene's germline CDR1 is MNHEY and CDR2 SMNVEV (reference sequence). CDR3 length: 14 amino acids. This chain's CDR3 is CASSFRGPTYEQYF. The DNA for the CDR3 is TGTGCCAGCAGTTTTCGGGGGCCCACCTACGAGCAGTACTTC.

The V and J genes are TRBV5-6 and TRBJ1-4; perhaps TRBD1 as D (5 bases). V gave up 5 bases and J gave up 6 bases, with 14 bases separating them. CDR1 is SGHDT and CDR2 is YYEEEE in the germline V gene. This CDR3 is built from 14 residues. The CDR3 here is CASRRDPEDEKLFF. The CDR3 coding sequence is TGTGCCAGCAGGCGGGACCCCGAGGATGAAAAACTGTTTTTT.

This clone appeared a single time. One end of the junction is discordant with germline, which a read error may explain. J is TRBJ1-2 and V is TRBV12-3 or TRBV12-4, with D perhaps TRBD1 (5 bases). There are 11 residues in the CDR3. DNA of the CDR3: TGTGCCAGCAGTTTGAGTCGCGACAGATCGTTC. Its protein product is CASSLSRDRSF.

CDR3 loop: CASSQDSGRVYEQYF. For the CDR3, the DNA is TGTGCCAGCAGCCAAGATTCGGGCAGGGTCTACGAGCAGTACTTC. The genes are TRBV3-1 (or the pseudogene TRBV3-2) and TRBJ2-7; tentatively, D is TRBD1 (5 bases). Trimming took off 0 bases at V and 3 bases at J, with 12 bases between the two ends. Germline values: CDR1 LGHDT, CDR2 YNNKEL (reference sequence). The CDR3 is 15 residues long.

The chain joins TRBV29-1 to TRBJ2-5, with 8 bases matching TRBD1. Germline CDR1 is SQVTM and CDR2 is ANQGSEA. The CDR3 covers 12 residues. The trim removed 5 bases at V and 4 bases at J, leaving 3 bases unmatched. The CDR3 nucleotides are TGCAGCGTTTTCGGGACAGGAGAGACCCAGTACTTC. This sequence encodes CSVFGTGETQYF.

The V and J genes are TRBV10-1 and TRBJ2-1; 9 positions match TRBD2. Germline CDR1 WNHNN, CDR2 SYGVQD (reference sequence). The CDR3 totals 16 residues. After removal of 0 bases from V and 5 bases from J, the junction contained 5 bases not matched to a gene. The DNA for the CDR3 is TGCGCCAGCAGTGAGTCCGGGACTAGCAGGAACAATGAGCAGTTCTTC. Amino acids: CASSESGTSRNNEQFF.

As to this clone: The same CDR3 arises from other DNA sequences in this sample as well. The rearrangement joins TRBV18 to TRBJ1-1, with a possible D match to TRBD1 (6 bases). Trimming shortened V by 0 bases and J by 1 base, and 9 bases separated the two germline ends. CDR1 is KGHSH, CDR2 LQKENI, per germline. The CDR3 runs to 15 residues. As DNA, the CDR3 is TGTGCCAGCTCACCACCAACAGGGCGGAACACTGAAGCTTTCTTT. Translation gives CASSPPTGRNTEAFF.

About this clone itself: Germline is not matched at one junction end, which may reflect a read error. The CDR3 loop reads CANSTQRGSLVNQPQHF. CDR3 in DNA: TGTGCCAATAGTACCCAACGAGGCAGCCTAGTCAATCAGCCCCAGCATTTT. The chain uses TRBV19 and TRBJ1-5; no clear D gene. CDR1 and CDR2 from the germline V gene are LNHDA and SQIVND (reference sequence). The length of the CDR3 is 17 residues.

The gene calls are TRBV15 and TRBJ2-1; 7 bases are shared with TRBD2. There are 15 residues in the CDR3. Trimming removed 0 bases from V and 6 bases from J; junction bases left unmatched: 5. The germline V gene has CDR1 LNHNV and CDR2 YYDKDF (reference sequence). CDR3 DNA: TGTGCCACCAGCAGAGACGGGACTATCTTCAATGAGCAGTTCTTC. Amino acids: CATSRDGTIFNEQFF.

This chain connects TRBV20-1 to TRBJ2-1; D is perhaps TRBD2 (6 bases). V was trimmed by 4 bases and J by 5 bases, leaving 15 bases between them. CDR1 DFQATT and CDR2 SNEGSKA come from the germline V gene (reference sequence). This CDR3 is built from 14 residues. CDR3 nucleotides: TGCAGTGCTAATGACGGGAGTCGGGACAATGAGCAGTTCTTC. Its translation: CSANDGSRDNEQFF.